The clone carrying this T cell receptor (beta chain) showed up just a few times. Its antigen is currently unknown. Different DNA sequences within this sample yield the same CDR3. This sample is drawn from a study of cytomegalovirus exposure and HLA in healthy donors. With 5 bases removed from V and 0 bases from J, the gap between germline ends came to 9 bases. CDR1 and CDR2 from the germline V gene are SGHTA and FQGNSA. The CDR3 is made up of 14 amino acids. Nominally healthy donors provided the samples, though records likely missed some immune exposures. The primer mix had 60 Vbeta and 13 Jbeta primers. Assay used: immunoSEQ multiplex PCR; TCRdb lists only in-frame clones, some missing. The sample includes under 150,000 clones, roughly 78% of them seen just once. Study-level results: Earlier results showed most TCR beta V segments being productive about 87% or about 30% of the time. TCR beta V- and J-gene trimming, according to a later analysis, was linked to a missense DCLRE1C variant.

The chain employs TRBV7-2 and TRBJ2-3; D might be TRBD1 (5 bases). The sample comprised PBMCs. The sequence came from a woman in her 40s in good health and CMV-seronegative. The CDR3 DNA reads as TGTGCCAGCAGCCGTGGGGCGAGCACAGATACGCAGTATTTT. Protein: CASSRGASTDTQYF.